A single sample is the source of the 27 T cell receptor beta chains below, sequenced in a study of CD8 T cells in Susac syndrome. A quantity of about 0.45 to 1 ug RNA underwent reverse transcription using random hexamers. TCRdb passed the immunoSEQ multiplex PCR reads through MiXCR, listing each CDR3 protein once. The data show 400,000 to 550,000 distinct CDR3 sequences, roughly 85% seen once. Sequenced material: CD8+ T cells from PBMCs. The receptors originated from a human donor with multiple sclerosis.

The chain is built from TRBV6-5 and TRBJ1-1, with 7 nucleotides matching TRBD1. The CDR3 is 14 amino acids. The J segment lost 7 bases and the V segment lost 10 bases, leaving 15 bases of the junction unmatched. Germline V lookup: CDR1 MNHEY, CDR2 SVGAGI. CDR3 region: CAIRPLTGEDEAFF. The CDR3 DNA reads TGTGCCATCCGACCGCTTACAGGGGAAGATGAAGCTTTCTTT.

The chain joins TRBV10-3 to TRBJ2-5, with a possible D match to TRBD2 (6 bases). The V end was cut by 2 bases, the J end by 2 bases, with 24 bases between. The CDR3 runs 19 residues. Per germline, CDR1 ENHRY and CDR2 SYGVKD. DNA of the CDR3: TGTGCCATCAGTGAGGGTTGGGTAGCGGAGGAAGACGGGCAAGAGACCCAGTACTTC. Its protein product is CAISEGWVAEEDGQETQYF.

This sequence joins TRBV7-2 and TRBJ1-5, with D uncertain. The CDR3 spans 15 residues. From germline, CDR1 is SGHTA and CDR2 FQGNSA. V lost 4 bases to trimming and J lost 2 bases, with 12 bases between them. CDR3 nucleotides: TGTGCCAGCAGCTCCGGCCCGGAAGGCAATCAGCCCCAGCATTTT. It translates to CASSSGPEGNQPQHF.

This chain joins TRBV5-6 and TRBJ2-5; 7 bases fit TRBD2. The germline CDR1 and CDR2 sequences are SGHDT and YYEEEE. J lost 4 bases, V lost 6 bases, and 9 bases had no gene match. This CDR3 spans 14 amino acids. CDR3 DNA: TGTGCCAGCACGACCCCGGGCGGGGGAGAGACCCAGTACTTC. Residues: CASTTPGGGETQYF.

The chain is built from TRBV29-1 and TRBJ1-1, with 9 bases matching TRBD1. This CDR3 has 13 amino acids. The trim removed 7 bases at V and 5 bases at J, leaving 8 bases unmatched. Per the germline V gene, CDR1 is SQVTM and CDR2 is ANQGSEA. The chain's CDR3 is CSARQGVGTEAFF. The CDR3 region has the DNA TGCAGCGCACGACAGGGGGTGGGGACTGAAGCTTTCTTT. The full variable domain, its missing parts supplied by reference TRBV29-1 and TRBJ1-1, is SAVISQKPSRDICQRGTSLTIQCQVDSQVTMMFWYRQQPGQSLTLIATANQGSEATYESGFVIDKFPISRPNLTFSTLTVSNMSPEDSSIYLCSARQGVGTEAFFGQGTRLTVV.

The genes are TRBV5-6 and TRBJ2-2; D is ambiguous. The germline V gene encodes CDR1 SGHDT and CDR2 YYEEEE. V lost 4 bases and J 1 base, leaving 5 bases between the germline ends. The CDR3 sequence is 13 residues long. The CDR3 sequence is CASSPGNTGELFF. DNA of the CDR3: TGTGCCAGCAGCCCCGGGAACACCGGGGAGCTGTTTTTT.

This chain joins TRBV7-9 and TRBJ2-6, with D hard to call. V dropped 2 bases and J dropped 3 bases, with 2 bases sitting between them. The CDR3 spans 13 residues. CDR1 is SEHNR, CDR2 FQNEAQ, per germline (reference sequence). CDR3 nucleotides: TGTGCCAGCAGCTTAATTGGGGCCAACGTCCTGACTTTC. It is translated as CASSLIGANVLTF.

V and J are TRBV30 and TRBJ1-1; D is unclear. V was cut by 0 bases and J by 7 bases, with 15 bases left in between. This CDR3 contains 14 residues. Germline loops: CDR1 GTSNPN, CDR2 SVGIG (reference sequence). CDR3 residues: CAWSVLEDPLEAFF. CDR3 in DNA: TGTGCCTGGAGTGTTCTAGAAGACCCCCTTGAAGCTTTCTTT. Filled out from reference TRBV30 and TRBJ1-1, the complete variable domain reads SQTIHQWPATLVQPVGSPLSLECTVEGTSNPNLYWYRQAAGRGLQLLFYSVGIGQISSEVPQNLSASRPQDRQFILSSKKLLLSDSGFYLCAWSVLEDPLEAFFGQGTRLTVV.

The CDR3 DNA is TGCAGCACGGACAGGGGGCAGGGTGAAGCTTTCTTT. Its translation is CSTDRGQGEAFF. The chain carries TRBV29-1 and TRBJ1-1, with 11 nucleotides matching TRBD1. Germline V gene lookup returns CDR1 SQVTM and CDR2 ANQGSEA. V shed 8 bases and J 7 bases; nucleotides not matched to a gene: 6. CDR3 length: 12 residues.

The V and J genes are TRBV3-1 and TRBJ1-1; D is unclear. In germline, CDR1 is LGHDT, CDR2 YNNKEL (reference sequence). The V and J ends lost 1 base and 9 bases respectively, with 6 bases between them. There are 11 residues in the CDR3. CDR3 sequence: CASSQARKAFF. For the CDR3, the DNA is TGTGCCAGCAGCCAAGCCCGGAAAGCTTTCTTT.

The CDR3 bases are TGTGCCAGCAGCTCCCTGGGGGGGAGAAAGACAGATACGCAGTATTTT. Its protein product is CASSSLGGRKTDTQYF. The chain employs TRBV27 and TRBJ2-3; the match to TRBD2 covers 7 bases. V was clipped by 6 bases and J by 3 bases; unmatched bases: 12. The CDR3 spans 16 residues. Germline V gene sequence: CDR1 MNHEY, CDR2 SMNVEV (reference sequence).

This clonotype was counted a single time. The V call is TRBV30, the J call TRBJ1-1; perhaps TRBD1 as D (5 bases). The V gene lost 2 bases and the J gene lost 4 bases, with 14 bases spanning the gap. Germline CDR1 and CDR2: GTSNPN and SVGIG (reference sequence). The CDR3 contains 14 residues. The CDR3 region is CAWSSGQGGTEAFF. CDR3 DNA sequence: TGTGCCTGGAGTTCCGGGCAGGGCGGCACTGAAGCTTTCTTT.

Written as DNA, the CDR3 is TGTGCCAGCAGGTCCGCTACTAGCGGAGGAGAGGGCGAGCAGTACTTC. Translated, it gives CASRSATSGGEGEQYF. The chain employs TRBV6-1 and TRBJ2-7, with 8 bases identical to TRBD2. CDR3 size: 16 residues. Per germline, CDR1 MNHNS and CDR2 SASEGT. J gave up 6 bases and V 6 bases, and 16 bases lay outside the gene matches.

Only a few counts were recorded for this clonotype. The J gene is TRBJ1-1, the V gene TRBV4-2; possibly TRBD1 for D (5 bases). The CDR3 is made up of 10 amino acids. The V gene lost 11 bases and the J gene lost 7 bases, with 11 bases spanning the gap. Germline V gene sequence: CDR1 LGHNA, CDR2 YNFKEQ. In DNA form, the CDR3 reads TGTGCCTCTGGGACGGATGAAGCTTTCTTT. This codes for CASGTDEAFF.

The chain recombines TRBV6-2 or TRBV6-3 with TRBJ2-5, with D perhaps matching TRBD1 (6 bases). V lost 2 bases and J lost 2, with 18 bases in between. Germline assignment: CDR1 MNHEY and CDR2 SVGEGT. The CDR3 runs 17 residues. The CDR3 DNA is TGTGCCAGCAGTTACCTCCGGGACAACCAACTTCAAGAGACCCAGTACTTC. Amino acid sequence: CASSYLRDNQLQETQYF.

This chain connects TRBV6-1 to TRBJ1-5, with TRBD1 matching over 8 bases. Germline lookup yields CDR1 MNHNS and CDR2 SASEGT. The CDR3 extends over 15 amino acids. Trimming at V came to 7 bases and at J to 9 bases, leaving 14 bases not matched to a gene. CDR3 region: CASTPGLQGARPQHF. CDR3 sequence (DNA): TGTGCCAGCACCCCGGGTCTCCAGGGGGCCCGGCCCCAGCATTTT.

The chain links TRBV5-1 to TRBJ1-4, with TRBD1 as a possible D gene (6 bases). Germline lookup yields CDR1 SGHRS and CDR2 YFSETQ. V was clipped by 6 bases and J by 0 bases, with 12 bases between them. The CDR3 is 15 residues long. This chain's CDR3 is CASTRQDATNEKLFF. The DNA of the CDR3 is TGCGCCAGCACCCGACAGGATGCAACTAATGAAAAACTGTTTTTT.

The chain employs TRBV29-1 and TRBJ1-1; D gene ambiguous. The CDR3 sequence is 11 residues long. Trimming took 5 bases from V and 4 from J, leaving 8 bases between them. Germline V gene data show CDR1 as SQVTM and CDR2 as ANQGSEA. The DNA for the CDR3 is TGCAGCGTTTACGCGGGCACTGAAGCTTTCTTT. The encoded protein is CSVYAGTEAFF. Variable domain in full (rest from reference TRBV29-1 and TRBJ1-1): SAVISQKPSRDICQRGTSLTIQCQVDSQVTMMFWYRQQPGQSLTLIATANQGSEATYESGFVIDKFPISRPNLTFSTLTVSNMSPEDSSIYLCSVYAGTEAFFGQGTRLTVV.

The gene calls are TRBV18 and TRBJ1-5; 10 bases are a match to TRBD1. There are 14 residues in the CDR3. Germline CDR1 and CDR2: KGHSH and LQKENI. Germline trimming cut 4 bases from V and 7 bases from J; bases unmatched to any gene: 4. CDR3 residues: CASSRQGAWQPQHF. The CDR3 nucleotides read TGTGCCAGCTCACGACAGGGGGCCTGGCAGCCCCAGCATTTT.

The V and J genes are TRBV4-1 and TRBJ1-3; D ambiguous. From germline, CDR1 is MGHRA and CDR2 YSYEKL. Trimming pared 1 base from V and 2 bases from J, leaving 0 bases between. The CDR3 is made up of 12 amino acids. CDR3: CASSQAGNTIYF. In DNA form, the CDR3 reads TGCGCCAGCAGCCAAGCTGGAAACACCATATATTTT.

The rearrangement links TRBV7-3 to TRBJ2-7; TRBD1 agrees at 7 bases. Germline-derived CDR1 and CDR2 are SGHTA and FQGTGA. The ends lost 5 bases at V and 3 bases at J; junction bases unmatched: 10. The CDR3 totals 15 residues. The CDR3 reads CASSLFPGQNYEQYF. The CDR3 DNA sequence: TGTGCCAGCAGCCTATTCCCGGGACAGAACTACGAGCAGTACTTC.

The chain recombines TRBV5-6 with TRBJ1-1, with D hard to call. The CDR3 is made up of 13 amino acids. The germline V gene encodes CDR1 SGHDT and CDR2 YYEEEE. The V and J ends lost 5 bases and 7 bases respectively, with 15 bases between them. CDR3 loop: CASRERGLIEAFF. CDR3 nucleotides: TGTGCCAGCAGAGAAAGAGGACTCATTGAAGCTTTCTTT.

This clonotype was recorded once. The chain carries TRBV20-1 and TRBJ2-4; perhaps TRBD2 as D (7 bases). CDR1 is DFQATT and CDR2 is SNEGSKA in the germline V gene (reference sequence). V shed 1 base and J shed 15 bases, with 25 bases lying between them. The CDR3 contains 15 residues. The CDR3 loop is CSARGGTGLAGDLYF. As DNA, the CDR3 is TGCAGTGCTAGAGGTGGAACAGGGCTGGCGGGAGATCTGTACTTC.

On this clonotype itself: Its ends do not fully match the called genes, so a read error is possible. V gene TRBV29-1 combines with J gene TRBJ1-1; no reliable D call. This CDR3 is built from 13 residues. From germline, CDR1 is SQVTM and CDR2 ANQGSEA. The CDR3: CSVEDTPGAEALF. Here the CDR3 DNA reads TGCAGCGTTGAAGATACGCCGGGCGCTGAAGCTCTCTTT.

This clonotype showed up just a few times. The chain combines TRBV6-6 with TRBJ2-7; the D call may be TRBD1 or TRBD2 (6 bases each). The CDR3 has 15 residues. V was pared by 3 bases and J by 6 bases, with 18 bases between. Per the germline V gene, CDR1 is MNHNY and CDR2 is SVGAGI (reference sequence). The CDR3 protein is CASSYPPGAGREQYF. The CDR3 nucleotides read TGTGCCAGCAGTTATCCTCCGGGGGCCGGCCGCGAGCAGTACTTC.

The rearrangement links TRBV10-3 to TRBJ2-7, with TRBD1 matching 9 bases. CDR3 size: 14 residues. Trimming took 3 bases from V and 4 from J; bases not matched to a gene: 4. Germline assignment: CDR1 ENHRY and CDR2 SYGVKD. The CDR3 reads CAISEAGTGYEQYF. CDR3 nucleotides: TGTGCCATCAGTGAAGCCGGGACAGGGTACGAGCAGTACTTC.

In its sample, this clonotype was seen once. This sequence joins TRBV5-1 and TRBJ2-7; 10 bases align to TRBD2. Germline lookup yields CDR1 SGHRS and CDR2 YFSETQ. With 4 bases clipped from V and 0 bases from J, the junction kept 13 bases outside the gene matches. This CDR3 spans 18 amino acids. CDR3 sequence (DNA): TGCGCCAGCAGCGGTCTAGCGGGAGATCTTGAATACTCCTACGAGCAGTACTTC. It is translated as CASSGLAGDLEYSYEQYF.